This T cell receptor beta chain derives from a study of identical twins. Using its own MiXCR run on the 5' RACE reads, TCRdb lists one record per CDR3 protein. The sample has some 790,000 distinct CDR3 sequences; roughly 20% are singletons. Germline lookup yields CDR1 SQVTM and CDR2 ANQGSEA. V was clipped by 7 bases and J by 3 bases; unmatched bases: 2. The CDR3 runs to 13 residues. The data also belong to a second study, concerning T cells expressing NK-cell markers. That investigation notes: In four donors, dominant clonotypes made up about 28.3-65% of CD3+CD56-NKG2C+ cells.

The chain recombines TRBV29-1 with TRBJ2-1, with TRBD2 identical over 11 bases. The source of this sequence is a young woman in good health. The sequenced sample consisted of PBMCs. This chain's CDR3 is CSGSGRVYNEQFF. CDR3 sequence (DNA): TGCAGCGGTAGCGGGAGGGTCTACAATGAGCAGTTCTTC.